This T cell receptor beta chain was sequenced in a study of early T cells in non-severe SARS-CoV-2 infection (dated by TCRdb to the early 2020s). Context from the whole study: Because TCR sequencing relied on bulk RNA taken from unsorted whole blood, pairing of alpha and beta chains was not possible. Results and caveats for the whole study, not just this receptor: VDJdb matching was skewed toward anti-spike CD8 responses, so virus-specific expansions were likely underestimated and private and CD4 specificities were missed.

Set within a cohort of healthcare workers in London, UK, this nested case-control study involved weekly PCR testing of nasopharyngeal swabs along with blood sampling. Healthcare workers were enrolled in the week of the UK lockdown, from 23 to 31 March 2020, and were followed every week for up to 16 weeks. The CDR3 numbers 15 residues from cysteine through phenylalanine. Of all the DNA, just the CDR3 is kept, 45 bases in frame from base 1. CDR1 LGHNA and CDR2 YNFKEQ were looked up in the germline V gene. V sheds 4 bases and J sheds 4 bases, leaving 13 bases between their ends. The method behind the library was 5' RACE. Sequenced on a NextSeq 500. Unique molecular identifiers were attached to individual cDNA molecules in the TCR library protocol so that sequencing error and PCR bias could be corrected. Both TCR alpha and beta chains were sequenced, and tight co-correlation was observed between alpha and beta sequence abundances in each sample. The published analysis was carried out like this. Decombinator V4 was used to annotate TCR sequences for V gene, J gene and CDR3. TCRs were defined as expanded if a significant change between any two time points was detected under a Poisson model with p below 0.0001. Abundances of TCRs were expressed as counts per million after normalisation to the total number of TCRs sequenced in each sample. MAIT TCRs were defined by TRAV1-2 paired with TRAJ12, TRAJ20 or TRAJ33, and iNKT TCRs by TRAV10 paired with TRAJ18. VDJdb, accessed on 1 November 2021, was searched for TCRs annotated for CMV, EBV and SARS-CoV-2, and TCRs annotated for more than one antigen were excluded. TCRdb reanalyzed the raw reads on its own, using fastp at Q25 for trimming and MiXCR for clone calling, and kept in-frame beta chains. Merged by CDR3 protein, the rows form single entries marked with the most common genes and DNA. TCRdb assigned the V and J calls; the authors' analysis was not used. In this sample the table shows approximately 69,000 distinct CDR3 sequences, approximately 12% of which occur a single time. Roughly 6% of the sample rests with the top ten.

This clonotype has at least ten counts. What antigen it recognizes has not been identified. It has no much larger one-base neighbor in the sample; base qualities were not kept. The sample consisted of whole blood. This sequence originates from an adult who was a healthcare worker with PCR-confirmed SARS-CoV-2 infection or an uninfected control (not recorded which). The rearranged segments are TRBV4-2 and TRBJ2-2; the D gene could be either TRBD1 or TRBD2, each agreeing at 8 bases. The DNA reads TGTGCCAGCAGCCTTAGCGGGACAGGCACCGGGGAGCTGTTTTTT. This gives the protein CASSLSGTGTGELFF.